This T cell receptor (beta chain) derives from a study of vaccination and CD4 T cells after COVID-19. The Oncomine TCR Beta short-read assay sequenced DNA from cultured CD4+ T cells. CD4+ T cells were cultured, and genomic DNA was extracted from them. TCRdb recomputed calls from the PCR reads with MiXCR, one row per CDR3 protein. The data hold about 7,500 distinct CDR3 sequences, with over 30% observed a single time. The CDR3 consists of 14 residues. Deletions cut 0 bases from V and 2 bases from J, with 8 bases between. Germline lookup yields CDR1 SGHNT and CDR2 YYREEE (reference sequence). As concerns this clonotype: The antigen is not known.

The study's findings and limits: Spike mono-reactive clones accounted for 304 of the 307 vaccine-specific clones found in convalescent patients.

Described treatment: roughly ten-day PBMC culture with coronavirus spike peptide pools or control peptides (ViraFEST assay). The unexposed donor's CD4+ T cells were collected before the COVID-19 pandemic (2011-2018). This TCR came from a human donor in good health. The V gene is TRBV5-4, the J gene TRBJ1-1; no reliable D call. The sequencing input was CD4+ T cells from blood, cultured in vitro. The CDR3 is CASSLAAENTEAFF. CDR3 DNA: TGTGCCAGCAGCTTGGCCGCGGAAAACACTGAAGCTTTCTTT.